The 25 T cell receptor beta chains in this list originate from one sample, sequenced in a study of cytomegalovirus exposure and HLA in healthy donors. The PCR had 60 Vbeta and 13 Jbeta primers. Sequencing was performed with immunoSEQ multiplex PCR; in TCRdb, only in-frame clones are kept and a portion is missing. The sample consists of 200,000 to 250,000 clones, around 80% of them appearing once. The material sequenced was PBMCs. Receptors originate from a woman aged 55 to 70 in good health and CMV-seropositive.

The rearrangement links TRBV5-4 to TRBJ1-1; TRBD1 agrees at 7 bases. The V and J ends lost 4 bases and 4 bases, in that order; junction bases with no gene match: 13. CDR3 length: 16 amino acids. Germline V gene data show CDR1 as SGHNT and CDR2 as YYREEE (reference sequence). CDR3 sequence (DNA): TGTGCCAGCAGCCGCGCAAGGGGGCGACCGGGCACTGAAGCTTTCTTT. Its translation: CASSRARGRPGTEAFF.

This chain connects TRBV6-1 to TRBJ1-2, with D possibly matching TRBD1 (6 bases). CDR3 length: 12 residues. Germline CDR1 reads MNHNS; CDR2 reads SASEGT. V shed 10 bases and J shed 5 bases, with 14 bases lying between them. CDR3 region: CANGRGAYGYTF. As DNA, the CDR3 is TGTGCCAACGGACGGGGGGCTTATGGCTACACCTTC.

This clone has just one count. J is TRBJ1-1 and V is TRBV27; 9 bases are a match to TRBD1. J was trimmed by 5 bases and V by 4 bases; bases with no gene match: 2. Germline CDR1 MNHEY, CDR2 SMNVEV (reference sequence). The CDR3 covers 13 residues. The CDR3 loop reads CASSYRGHTEAFF. DNA of the CDR3: TGTGCCAGCAGTTACAGGGGGCATACTGAAGCTTTCTTT.

In this sample, this clone turned up once. The J gene is TRBJ2-7, the V gene TRBV7-2; 10 nucleotides match TRBD2. V was pared by 5 bases and J by 3 bases, with 13 bases of the junction left unmatched. The CDR3 spans 17 residues. CDR1 SGHTA and CDR2 FQGNSA come from the germline V gene. CDR3 in amino acids: CASSVRLAGGLNYEQYF. The CDR3 bases are TGTGCCAGCAGCGTGCGATTAGCGGGAGGCCTGAACTACGAGCAGTACTTC.

This clone was picked up a small number of times. V and J are TRBV6-5 and TRBJ2-3, with D perhaps TRBD1 (6 bases). There are 13 residues in the CDR3. Germline CDR1 and CDR2: MNHEY and SVGAGI. With 10 bases removed from V and 2 bases from J, the gap between germline ends came to 13 bases. CDR3 sequence (DNA): TGTGCCACCCGAGGGGGTCACACAGATACGCAGTATTTT. This gives the protein CATRGGHTDTQYF.

The chain carries TRBV28 and TRBJ1-1; D is uncertain. V was clipped by 2 bases and J by 8 bases, with 9 bases between them. Per germline, CDR1 MDHEN and CDR2 SYDVKM. The CDR3 extends over 12 amino acids. CDR3: CASSLAFREAFF. DNA of the CDR3: TGTGCCAGCAGTTTAGCGTTCAGGGAAGCTTTCTTT.

The V call is TRBV5-4, the J call TRBJ2-7; D is undetermined. Germline V gene sequence: CDR1 SGHNT, CDR2 YYREEE (reference sequence). Trimming pared 5 bases from V and 3 bases from J, leaving 15 bases between. The CDR3 is made up of 14 amino acids. Here the CDR3 reads CASRSTGSSYEQYF. The CDR3, as DNA: TGTGCCAGCAGAAGTACCGGGTCCAGCTACGAGCAGTACTTC.

V is TRBV2 and J is TRBJ2-5; the match to TRBD1 covers 8 bases. Losses at the gene ends were 8 bases for V and 5 bases for J; bases not matched to a gene: 10. Germline V lookup: CDR1 SNHLY, CDR2 FYNNEI. This CDR3 spans 14 amino acids. The CDR3 loop reads CASSTQGARETQYF. For the CDR3, the DNA is TGTGCCAGCTCCACTCAGGGGGCACGGGAGACCCAGTACTTC.

The rearrangement uses TRBV7-6 and TRBJ2-1, with D possibly TRBD1 on 5 matching bases. Deletions cut 0 bases from V and 5 bases from J, with 11 bases between. The germline V gene has CDR1 SGHVS and CDR2 FNYEAQ. The CDR3 contains 15 residues. The CDR3 bases are TGTGCCAGCAGCTTAGCGGGCAGGGTAAACAATGAGCAGTTCTTC. This codes for CASSLAGRVNNEQFF.

V is TRBV19 and J is TRBJ2-7; 12 bases map to TRBD2. Germline V CDR1 and CDR2: LNHDA, SQIVND (reference sequence). The junction had 7 bases not matched to a gene; V was cut back by 7 bases and J by 6 bases. There are 14 residues in the CDR3. CDR3 loop: CASKTSGRTGEQYF. The CDR3 coding sequence is TGTGCCAGTAAGACTAGCGGGAGAACTGGCGAGCAGTACTTC.

The V call is TRBV2, the J call TRBJ2-1; no firm D call. Looked up from germline, CDR1 is SNHLY and CDR2 is FYNNEI. There are 13 residues in the CDR3. Trimming took off 7 bases at V and 9 bases at J, with 16 bases between the two ends. CDR3 nucleotides: TGTGCCAGCACACGTACGCTTCCCAGTGAGCAGTTCTTC. Residues: CASTRTLPSEQFF.

This chain uses TRBV5-1 with TRBJ1-1; 7 bases agree with TRBD1. V shed 7 bases, J shed 4 bases, and the junction held 7 bases outside the gene matches. Per germline, CDR1 SGHRS and CDR2 YFSETQ. The CDR3 consists of 13 residues. CDR3 in DNA: TGCGCCAGCGGGGGCCAGGGGGGCACTGAAGCTTTCTTT. Encoded protein: CASGGQGGTEAFF. The full variable domain, completed using reference TRBV5-1 and TRBJ1-1, is KAGVTQTPRYLIKTRGQQVTLSCSPISGHRSVSWYQQTPGQGLQFLFEYFSETQRNKGNFPGRFSGRQFSNSRSEMNVSTLELGDSALYLCASGGQGGTEAFFGQGTRLTVV.

This rearrangement joins TRBV6-1 to TRBJ2-6; D gene unclear. Germline V gives CDR1 MNHNS, CDR2 SASEGT. Trimming left V 5 bases short and J 0 bases short, with 8 bases between. The CDR3 runs to 15 residues. The CDR3: CASSKSSSGANVLTF. CDR3 sequence (DNA): TGTGCCAGCAGTAAATCGAGCTCTGGGGCCAACGTCCTGACTTTC.

CDR3 nucleotides: TGTGCCAGCAGCGTAGGCCCCAAGGGGGCATCAACTAATGAAAAACTGTTTTTT. It encodes CASSVGPKGASTNEKLFF. The chain has TRBV9 and TRBJ1-4, with TRBD1 matching 7 bases. CDR1 and CDR2 (germline): SGDLS, YYNGEE. V lost 0 bases to trimming and J lost 0 bases; unmatched junction nucleotides: 8. This CDR3 has 18 amino acids.

The chain joins TRBV10-3 to TRBJ1-2; tentative D call: TRBD1 (6 bases). The CDR3 consists of 13 residues. V lost 3 bases, J lost 6 bases, and 11 bases lay in between. Germline CDR1 and CDR2: ENHRY and SYGVKD. The CDR3 nucleotides read TGTGCCATCAGTGACGAGGGGGGGAATGGCTACACCTTC. Amino acid sequence: CAISDEGGNGYTF.

CDR3 loop: CASSESGAGENTEAFF. In DNA form, the CDR3 reads TGCGCCAGCAGTGAGTCAGGGGCAGGGGAGAACACTGAAGCTTTCTTT. This chain links TRBV10-1 with TRBJ1-1; D perhaps matches TRBD1 (6 bases). Germline CDR1 is WNHNN and CDR2 is SYGVQD (reference sequence). This CDR3 contains 16 residues. Trimming pared 0 bases from V and 1 base from J, leaving 12 bases between.

V gene TRBV25-1 combines with J gene TRBJ1-2, with D perhaps matching TRBD1 (5 bases). The V gene's germline CDR1 is MGHDK and CDR2 SYGVNS. The CDR3 has 13 amino acids. V was cut by 8 bases and J by 5 bases, with 15 bases left in between. For the CDR3, the DNA is TGTGCCAGCGGCCTTTCAGGGAGGTATGGCTACACCTTC. Encoded protein: CASGLSGRYGYTF.

This chain's CDR3 is CASKGTGREQYF. The CDR3, as DNA: TGTGCCAGCAAGGGGACAGGGCGTGAACAGTACTTC. The V call is TRBV14, the J call TRBJ2-7, with 9 positions matching TRBD1. Per germline, CDR1 SGHDN and CDR2 FVKESK. V trimming: 7 bases; J trimming: 10 bases; junction bases outside the gene matches: 8. This CDR3 is 12 amino acids long. The entire variable domain, with the rest obtained from reference TRBV14 and TRBJ2-7, is as follows: EAGVTQFPSHSVIEKGQTVTLRCDPISGHDNLYWYRRVMGKEIKFLLHFVKESKQDESGMPNNRFLAERTGGTYSTLKVQPAELEDSGVYFCASKGTGREQYFGPGTRLTVT.

This clone was seen just once. The rearrangement joins TRBV2 to TRBJ1-2; 8 bases align to TRBD1. Germline values: CDR1 SNHLY, CDR2 FYNNEI. The CDR3 is made up of 14 amino acids. V shed 5 bases, J shed 1 base, and the junction held 3 bases outside the gene matches. The DNA of the CDR3 is TGTGCCAGCAGTATACAGGGGGTTAACTATGGCTACACCTTC. Protein sequence: CASSIQGVNYGYTF.

This clone occurred once. The chain has TRBV29-1 and TRBJ2-7; D may be TRBD2 (7 bases). The length of the CDR3 is 14 residues. Trimming took 4 bases from V and 3 from J, leaving 16 bases between them. Germline V gives CDR1 SQVTM, CDR2 ANQGSEA. The CDR3 DNA reads as TGCAGCGTTGTCTTAGGGGGGGCTAACTACGAGCAGTACTTC. As protein: CSVVLGGANYEQYF.

The V and J genes are TRBV5-1 and TRBJ1-4; no firm D call. The CDR3 length is 15 residues. V lost 4 bases, J lost 0 bases, and 10 bases lay in between. Germline V gene data show CDR1 as SGHRS and CDR2 as YFSETQ. CDR3 sequence (DNA): TGCGCCAGCAGCCCCGCCGGGGCAACTAATGAAAAACTGTTTTTT. As protein: CASSPAGATNEKLFF.

This chain links TRBV7-8 with TRBJ2-3, with 11 nucleotides matching TRBD2. Losses at the gene ends were 6 bases for V and 2 bases for J; bases not matched to a gene: 16. The length of the CDR3 is 19 residues. The germline V gene has CDR1 SGHVS and CDR2 FQNEAQ. The CDR3 loop reads CASRVRGLAEKRITDTQYF. CDR3 DNA: TGTGCCAGCAGGGTCCGGGGACTAGCGGAGAAGCGGATCACAGATACGCAGTATTTT.

The rearrangement links TRBV6-5 to TRBJ1-5; D gene ambiguous. CDR1 and CDR2 from the germline V gene are MNHEY and SVGAGI. This CDR3 is 14 amino acids long. V dropped 2 bases and J dropped 4 bases, with 9 bases sitting between them. This chain's CDR3 is CASSYRAGNQPQHF. The CDR3 nucleotides are TGTGCCAGCAGTTACCGGGCGGGGAATCAGCCCCAGCATTTT.

The chain's CDR3 is CASSQLARGTEAFF. DNA for the CDR3: TGTGCCAGTAGTCAGCTCGCACGGGGGACTGAAGCTTTCTTT. The chain recombines TRBV19 with TRBJ1-1; a possible D gene is TRBD1 (5 bases). The germline V gene encodes CDR1 LNHDA and CDR2 SQIVND (reference sequence). The germline V and J ends were trimmed by 5 bases and 5 bases, with 15 bases remaining between them. This CDR3 region has 14 residues.

The chain links TRBV4-1 to TRBJ2-7, with 9 bases identical to TRBD2. Germline trimming cut 4 bases from V and 2 bases from J; bases unmatched to any gene: 9. Per germline, CDR1 MGHRA and CDR2 YSYEKL. The CDR3 consists of 16 residues. The CDR3 region is CASSPGAAGGAYEQYF. Written as DNA, the CDR3 is TGCGCCAGCAGCCCGGGGGCGGCGGGAGGGGCCTACGAGCAGTACTTC.